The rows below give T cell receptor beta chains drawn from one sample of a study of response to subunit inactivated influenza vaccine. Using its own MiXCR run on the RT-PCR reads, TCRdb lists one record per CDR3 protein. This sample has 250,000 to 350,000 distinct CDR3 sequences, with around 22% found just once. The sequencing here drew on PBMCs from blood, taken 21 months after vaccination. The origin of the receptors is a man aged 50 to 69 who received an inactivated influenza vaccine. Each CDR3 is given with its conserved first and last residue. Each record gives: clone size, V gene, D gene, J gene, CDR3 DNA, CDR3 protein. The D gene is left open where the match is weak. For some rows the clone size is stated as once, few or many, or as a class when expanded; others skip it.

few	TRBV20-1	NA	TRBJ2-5	TGCAGTGCAAGTCGACTAGTAGGCCAAGAGACCCAGTACTTC	CSASRLVGQETQYF
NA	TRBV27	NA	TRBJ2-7	TGTGCCAGCAGTTTCTCTCAGGGCCCCTACGAGCAGTACTTC	CASSFSQGPYEQYF
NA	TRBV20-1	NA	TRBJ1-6	TGCAGTGCTAGGGCGGGCCTCGGTAGTATACGGAATTCACCCCTCCACTTT	CSARAGLGSIRNSPLHF
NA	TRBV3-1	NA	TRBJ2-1	TGTGCCAGCAGCCAGAGAGAATACAATGAGCAGTTCTTC	CASSQREYNEQFF
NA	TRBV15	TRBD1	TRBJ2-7	TGTGCCACCAGCAGGGACAGGGGCTCCTACGAGCAGTACTTC	CATSRDRGSYEQYF
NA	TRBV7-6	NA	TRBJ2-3	TGTGCCAGCAGCCCCCCCTCAAATAAGGCGGATACGCAGTATTTT	CASSPPSNKADTQYF
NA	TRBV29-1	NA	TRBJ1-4	TGCAGCGTTGTAAAGGGGTTGGGTGAAAAACTGTTTTTT	CSVVKGLGEKLFF
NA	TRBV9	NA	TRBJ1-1	TGTGCCAGCAGCGGCCTCGGACAAATGAACACTGAAGCTTTCTTT	CASSGLGQMNTEAFF
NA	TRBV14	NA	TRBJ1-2	TGTGCCAGCAGCCAAGACGGATTTCTCTATGGCTACACCTTC	CASSQDGFLYGYTF
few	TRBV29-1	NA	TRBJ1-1	TGCAGCGTTGAAGTACTTTTTTCCCCCTACACTGAAGCTTTCTTT	CSVEVLFSPYTEAFF
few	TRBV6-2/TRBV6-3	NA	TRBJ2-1	TGTGCCAGCAGTTATATCCTCGGTGAGCAGTTCTTC	CASSYILGEQFF
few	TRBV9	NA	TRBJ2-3	TGTGCCAGCAGCGTAGGGGGGACCACAGATACGCAGTATTTT	CASSVGGTTDTQYF
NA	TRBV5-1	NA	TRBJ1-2	TGCGCCAGCAGCCCCTCTGGGGCCAACTATGCCTACACCTTC	CASSPSGANYAYTF
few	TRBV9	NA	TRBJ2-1	TGTGCCAGCAGCGTAGGGCTGGGAGCCTACAATGAGCAGTTCTTC	CASSVGLGAYNEQFF
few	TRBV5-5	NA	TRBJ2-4	TGTGCCAGCAGCTCGGACAGAGATAGGAAAAACATTCAGTACTTC	CASSSDRDRKNIQYF
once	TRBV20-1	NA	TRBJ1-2	TGCAGTGCTAGAACTCGGAACTTTAACTATGGCTACACCTTC	CSARTRNFNYGYTF
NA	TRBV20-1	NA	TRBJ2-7	TGCAGTGCTAGAGGCTTTGCCTACGAGCAGTACTTC	CSARGFAYEQYF
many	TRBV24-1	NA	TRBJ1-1	TGTGCCACCAGTGACGCGGCCAGCCACACTGAAGCTTTCTTT	CATSDAASHTEAFF
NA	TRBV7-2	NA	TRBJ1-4	TGTGCCAGCAGCGTTACCGGGACGGGGAATGAAAAACTGTTTTTT	CASSVTGTGNEKLFF